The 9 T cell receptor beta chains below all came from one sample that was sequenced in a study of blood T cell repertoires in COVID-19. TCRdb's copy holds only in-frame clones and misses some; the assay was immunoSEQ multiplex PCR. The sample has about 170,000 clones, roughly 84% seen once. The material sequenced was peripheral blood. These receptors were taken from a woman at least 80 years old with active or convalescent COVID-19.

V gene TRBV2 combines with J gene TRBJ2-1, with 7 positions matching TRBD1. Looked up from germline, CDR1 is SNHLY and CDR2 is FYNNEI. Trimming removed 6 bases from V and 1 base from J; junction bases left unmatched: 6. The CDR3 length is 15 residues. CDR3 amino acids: CASRTRQGSYNEQFF. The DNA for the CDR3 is TGTGCCAGCAGGACCCGACAGGGTTCCTACAATGAGCAGTTCTTC.

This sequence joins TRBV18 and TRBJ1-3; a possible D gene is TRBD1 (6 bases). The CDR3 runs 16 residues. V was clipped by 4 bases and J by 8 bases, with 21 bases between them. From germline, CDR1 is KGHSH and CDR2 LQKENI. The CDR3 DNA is TGTGCCAGCTCACTGCAGTTGACAGGTCGTGGGGACACCATATATTTT. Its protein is CASSLQLTGRGDTIYF.

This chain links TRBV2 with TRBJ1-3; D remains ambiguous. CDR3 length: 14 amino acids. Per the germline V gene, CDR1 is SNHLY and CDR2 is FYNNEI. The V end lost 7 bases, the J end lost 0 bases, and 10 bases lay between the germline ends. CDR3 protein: CASTGDSSGNTIYF. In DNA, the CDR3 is TGTGCCAGCACTGGTGACTCCTCTGGAAACACCATATATTTT.

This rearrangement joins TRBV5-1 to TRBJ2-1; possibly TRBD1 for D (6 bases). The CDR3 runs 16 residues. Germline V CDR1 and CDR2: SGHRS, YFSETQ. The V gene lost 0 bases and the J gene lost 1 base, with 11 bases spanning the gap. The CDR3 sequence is CASSLDVGASYNEQFF. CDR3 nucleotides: TGCGCCAGCAGCTTGGATGTGGGGGCATCCTACAATGAGCAGTTCTTC.

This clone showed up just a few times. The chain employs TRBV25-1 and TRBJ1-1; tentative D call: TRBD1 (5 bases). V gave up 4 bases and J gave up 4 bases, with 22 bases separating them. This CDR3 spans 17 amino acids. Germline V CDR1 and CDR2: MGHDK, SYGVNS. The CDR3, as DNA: TGTGCCAGCAGTGCTCCAACGAGCGTCCAGGGCTTCACTGAAGCTTTCTTT. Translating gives CASSAPTSVQGFTEAFF.

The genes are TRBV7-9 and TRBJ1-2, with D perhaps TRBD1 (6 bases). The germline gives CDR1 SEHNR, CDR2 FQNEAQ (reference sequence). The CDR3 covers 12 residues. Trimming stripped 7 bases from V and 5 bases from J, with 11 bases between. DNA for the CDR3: TGTGCCAGCACCCCAGGGGAATATGGCTACACCTTC. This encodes CASTPGEYGYTF.

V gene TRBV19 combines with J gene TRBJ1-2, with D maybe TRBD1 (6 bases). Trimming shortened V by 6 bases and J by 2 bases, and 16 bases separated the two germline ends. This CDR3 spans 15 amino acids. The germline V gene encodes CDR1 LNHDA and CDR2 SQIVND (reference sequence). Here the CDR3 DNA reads TGTGCCAGTAGCCGAGGGACATCCGGGAACTATGGCTACACCTTC. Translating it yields CASSRGTSGNYGYTF.

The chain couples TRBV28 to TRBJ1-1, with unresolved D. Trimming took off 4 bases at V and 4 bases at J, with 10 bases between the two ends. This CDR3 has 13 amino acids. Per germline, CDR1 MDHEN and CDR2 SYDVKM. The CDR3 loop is CASSYLGVTEAFF. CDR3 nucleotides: TGTGCCAGCAGTTACCTCGGAGTCACTGAAGCTTTCTTT.

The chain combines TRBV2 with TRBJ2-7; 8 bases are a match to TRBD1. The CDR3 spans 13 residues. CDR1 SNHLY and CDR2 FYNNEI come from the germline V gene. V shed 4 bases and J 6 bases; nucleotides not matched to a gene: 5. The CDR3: CASSASGGGEQYF. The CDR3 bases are TGTGCCAGCAGTGCTTCAGGGGGCGGCGAGCAGTACTTC. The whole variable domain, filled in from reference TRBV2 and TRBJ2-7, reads EPEVTQTPSHQVTQMGQEVILRCVPISNHLYFYWYRQILGQKVEFLVSFYNNEISEKSEIFDDQFSVERPDGSNFTLKIRSTKLEDSAMYFCASSASGGGEQYFGPGTRLTVT.